The clone carrying this T cell receptor beta chain was recorded a few times. What it recognizes is unknown. This entry belongs to a study of beta chain features in type 1 diabetes. As for the study in general: Across the samples, approximately 110,000,000 sorted cells were examined in total. Study-level points and caveats: A pattern of fewer insertions and more deletions at VDJ junctions was seen in type 1 diabetes patients. PCR might show a preference for shorter templates, equally across patients and controls. Possibly, sequencing cDNA over-represented cells that had high TCR expression levels.

J was trimmed by 2 bases and V by 6 bases; bases with no gene match: 4. There are 14 residues in the CDR3. Germline CDR1 is LNHDA and CDR2 is SQIVND (reference sequence). Expressed TCRB transcripts were sequenced because the entire RNA isolate underwent reverse transcription. Measured with immunoSEQ multiplex PCR; TCRdb has only the in-frame clones, and not every one. The sample includes about 330,000 clones, 9.5% to 11% of them seen just once. This TCR was recovered from a woman aged 30 to 39 in good health. The chain combines TRBV19 with TRBJ1-5, with 7 positions matching TRBD1. The sequencing input was naive CD4+ T cells from blood. CDR3 coding DNA: TGTGCCAGTAGAGAAGACAGGGGCAATCAGCCCCAGCATTTT. Encoded protein: CASREDRGNQPQHF.